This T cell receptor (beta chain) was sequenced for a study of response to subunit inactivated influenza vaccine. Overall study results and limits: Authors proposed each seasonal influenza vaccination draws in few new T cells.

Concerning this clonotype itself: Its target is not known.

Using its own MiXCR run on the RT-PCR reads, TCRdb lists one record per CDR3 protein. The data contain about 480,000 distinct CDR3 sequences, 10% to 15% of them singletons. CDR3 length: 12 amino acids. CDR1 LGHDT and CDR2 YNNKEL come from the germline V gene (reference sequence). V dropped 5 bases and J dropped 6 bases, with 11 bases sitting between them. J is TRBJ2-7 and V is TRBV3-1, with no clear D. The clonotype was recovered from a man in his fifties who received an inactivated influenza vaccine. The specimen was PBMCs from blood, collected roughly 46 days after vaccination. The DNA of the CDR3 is TGTGCCAGCAGCGGCACCCTCCTCGAGCAGTACTTC. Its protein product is CASSGTLLEQYF.